This is a list of T cell receptor beta chains from one sample in a study of OX40 agonist ivuxolimab in advanced cancers. TCRdb keeps only in-frame clones here, not all; method: immunoSEQ multiplex PCR. The table includes around 70,000 clones, 92% detected once. The material was CD4+ or CD8+ T cells sorted from blood, obtained in a trial of the OX40 agonist ivuxolimab. These receptors were obtained from an adult with an advanced solid tumor such as melanoma, head and neck, liver or kidney cancer. Each CDR3 is given with its conserved first and last residue. The order of the fields is J gene, V gene, D gene, CDR3 protein. The D gene is left open where the match is weak.

J: TRBJ2-2
V: TRBV9
D: TRBD2
CDR3: CASSVEAGGGGELFF

J: TRBJ2-1
V: TRBV15
D: TRBD2
CDR3: CATGWRGGKNEQFF

J: TRBJ2-2
V: TRBV7-2
D: TRBD1
CDR3: CASSLVSRQGTGELFF

J: TRBJ1-4
V: TRBV4-3
D: TRBD1
CDR3: CASSQAGTGVWDNEKLFF

J: TRBJ1-5
V: TRBV5-1
D: -
CDR3: CASSLSSNQPQHF

J: TRBJ2-1
V: TRBV14
D: TRBD2
CDR3: CASSHGLAGGLSYNEQFF

J: TRBJ1-4
V: TRBV11-2
D: -
CDR3: CASSSEFLNEKLFF

J: TRBJ2-2
V: TRBV27
D: TRBD1
CDR3: CASSLQGAGELFF

J: TRBJ2-7
V: TRBV2
D: TRBD2
CDR3: CASSEAGLAGAYEQYF

J: TRBJ2-1
V: TRBV7-9
D: -
CDR3: CASSYSVGEQFF

J: TRBJ2-7
V: TRBV7-8
D: TRBD2
CDR3: CASSLVIGGGEQYF

J: TRBJ2-3
V: TRBV4-1
D: -
CDR3: CASSQVAFSSTDTQYF

J: TRBJ2-7
V: TRBV11-3
D: TRBD1
CDR3: CASSLGTGYEQYF

J: TRBJ2-7
V: TRBV15
D: TRBD1
CDR3: CATGDRVTPYEQYF

J: TRBJ2-3
V: TRBV9
D: TRBD2
CDR3: CASSVSGGADTDTQYF

J: -
V: TRBV14
D: -
CDR3: CASSKGRGSSYEQYF

J: TRBJ2-7
V: TRBV4-1
D: TRBD1
CDR3: CASRPGTGPYEQYF

J: TRBJ2-3
V: TRBV5-5
D: TRBD1
CDR3: CASRTGTYPSTDTQYF

J: TRBJ2-7
V: TRBV27
D: -
CDR3: CASSPSVGGNSYEQYF

J: TRBJ2-1
V: TRBV7-8
D: -
CDR3: CASSHYRDEQFF

J: TRBJ2-7
V: TRBV5-6
D: -
CDR3: CASSLWRNEQYF

J: TRBJ1-2
V: TRBV4-1
D: -
CDR3: CASSQDQGRYGYTF

J: TRBJ1-4
V: TRBV27
D: -
CDR3: CASSLSWGRIEKLFF

J: TRBJ1-1
V: TRBV11-2
D: -
CDR3: CASSPAGVGTEAFF

J: TRBJ2-2
V: TRBV5-6
D: TRBD2
CDR3: CASSLVLAGDTGELFF

J: TRBJ2-3
V: TRBV4-1
D: TRBD1
CDR3: CASKPGDSYSTDTQYF

J: TRBJ2-7
V: TRBV6-5
D: -
CDR3: CASSYGGPSEQYF

J: TRBJ2-7
V: TRBV14
D: TRBD2
CDR3: CASSQDFQLAGGRYEQYF

J: TRBJ1-1
V: TRBV27
D: TRBD1
CDR3: CASGPYPTGGGTEAFF

J: TRBJ1-2
V: TRBV19
D: TRBD1
CDR3: CASSPGQGARGYTF

J: TRBJ2-1
V: TRBV27
D: TRBD2
CDR3: CASSDGTSGDNEQFF

J: TRBJ2-7
V: TRBV27
D: -
CDR3: CASSLEAFPSAAYEQYF

J: TRBJ2-7
V: TRBV9
D: TRBD2
CDR3: CASSVGLAASYEQYF

J: TRBJ1-1
V: TRBV27
D: TRBD1
CDR3: CASSGGTGDFF

J: TRBJ1-1
V: TRBV27
D: -
CDR3: CASSPPSLSEAFF

J: TRBJ2-5
V: TRBV18
D: -
CDR3: CASSPENETQYF

J: TRBJ1-6
V: TRBV6-6
D: -
CDR3: CASSYSPEANSPLHF

J: TRBJ2-3
V: TRBV27
D: TRBD1
CDR3: CASSLARTGDTQYF

J: TRBJ2-2
V: TRBV9
D: -
CDR3: CASSPSGGGVGELFF

J: TRBJ2-3
V: TRBV9
D: -
CDR3: CASSLSGAEGTQYF

J: TRBJ2-7
V: TRBV7-2
D: -
CDR3: CASSLEDSSYEQYF

J: TRBJ2-7
V: TRBV10-2
D: -
CDR3: CASSTTGISYEQYF

J: TRBJ1-1
V: TRBV6-5
D: -
CDR3: CASSWGTPSLNTEAFF

J: TRBJ2-7
V: TRBV5-4
D: -
CDR3: CASSKIRGGYEQYF

J: TRBJ1-5
V: TRBV5-6
D: -
CDR3: CASSLSGGSSNQPQHF

J: TRBJ1-2
V: TRBV5-4
D: TRBD1
CDR3: CASSSWGRDSSYGYTF

J: TRBJ1-4
V: TRBV5-5
D: -
CDR3: CASSLNEKLFF

J: TRBJ2-5
V: TRBV4-3
D: TRBD2
CDR3: CASSQERGGQETQYF

J: TRBJ2-1
V: TRBV9
D: TRBD2
CDR3: CASSVGSGAYNEQFF

J: TRBJ2-6
V: TRBV15
D: -
CDR3: CATSRDIGIALSGANVLTF

J: TRBJ2-5
V: TRBV13
D: -
CDR3: CASTLDRMLETQYF

J: TRBJ1-1
V: TRBV2
D: -
CDR3: CASTPRNTEAFF

J: TRBJ2-7
V: TRBV4-3
D: -
CDR3: CASSQDAVHEQYF

J: TRBJ2-1
V: TRBV12-5
D: -
CDR3: CASGLSSYNEQFF

J: TRBJ1-2
V: TRBV5-1
D: -
CDR3: CASSLAGDGYGYTF

J: TRBJ2-3
V: TRBV5-1
D: TRBD2
CDR3: CASSSQGTSETDTQYF